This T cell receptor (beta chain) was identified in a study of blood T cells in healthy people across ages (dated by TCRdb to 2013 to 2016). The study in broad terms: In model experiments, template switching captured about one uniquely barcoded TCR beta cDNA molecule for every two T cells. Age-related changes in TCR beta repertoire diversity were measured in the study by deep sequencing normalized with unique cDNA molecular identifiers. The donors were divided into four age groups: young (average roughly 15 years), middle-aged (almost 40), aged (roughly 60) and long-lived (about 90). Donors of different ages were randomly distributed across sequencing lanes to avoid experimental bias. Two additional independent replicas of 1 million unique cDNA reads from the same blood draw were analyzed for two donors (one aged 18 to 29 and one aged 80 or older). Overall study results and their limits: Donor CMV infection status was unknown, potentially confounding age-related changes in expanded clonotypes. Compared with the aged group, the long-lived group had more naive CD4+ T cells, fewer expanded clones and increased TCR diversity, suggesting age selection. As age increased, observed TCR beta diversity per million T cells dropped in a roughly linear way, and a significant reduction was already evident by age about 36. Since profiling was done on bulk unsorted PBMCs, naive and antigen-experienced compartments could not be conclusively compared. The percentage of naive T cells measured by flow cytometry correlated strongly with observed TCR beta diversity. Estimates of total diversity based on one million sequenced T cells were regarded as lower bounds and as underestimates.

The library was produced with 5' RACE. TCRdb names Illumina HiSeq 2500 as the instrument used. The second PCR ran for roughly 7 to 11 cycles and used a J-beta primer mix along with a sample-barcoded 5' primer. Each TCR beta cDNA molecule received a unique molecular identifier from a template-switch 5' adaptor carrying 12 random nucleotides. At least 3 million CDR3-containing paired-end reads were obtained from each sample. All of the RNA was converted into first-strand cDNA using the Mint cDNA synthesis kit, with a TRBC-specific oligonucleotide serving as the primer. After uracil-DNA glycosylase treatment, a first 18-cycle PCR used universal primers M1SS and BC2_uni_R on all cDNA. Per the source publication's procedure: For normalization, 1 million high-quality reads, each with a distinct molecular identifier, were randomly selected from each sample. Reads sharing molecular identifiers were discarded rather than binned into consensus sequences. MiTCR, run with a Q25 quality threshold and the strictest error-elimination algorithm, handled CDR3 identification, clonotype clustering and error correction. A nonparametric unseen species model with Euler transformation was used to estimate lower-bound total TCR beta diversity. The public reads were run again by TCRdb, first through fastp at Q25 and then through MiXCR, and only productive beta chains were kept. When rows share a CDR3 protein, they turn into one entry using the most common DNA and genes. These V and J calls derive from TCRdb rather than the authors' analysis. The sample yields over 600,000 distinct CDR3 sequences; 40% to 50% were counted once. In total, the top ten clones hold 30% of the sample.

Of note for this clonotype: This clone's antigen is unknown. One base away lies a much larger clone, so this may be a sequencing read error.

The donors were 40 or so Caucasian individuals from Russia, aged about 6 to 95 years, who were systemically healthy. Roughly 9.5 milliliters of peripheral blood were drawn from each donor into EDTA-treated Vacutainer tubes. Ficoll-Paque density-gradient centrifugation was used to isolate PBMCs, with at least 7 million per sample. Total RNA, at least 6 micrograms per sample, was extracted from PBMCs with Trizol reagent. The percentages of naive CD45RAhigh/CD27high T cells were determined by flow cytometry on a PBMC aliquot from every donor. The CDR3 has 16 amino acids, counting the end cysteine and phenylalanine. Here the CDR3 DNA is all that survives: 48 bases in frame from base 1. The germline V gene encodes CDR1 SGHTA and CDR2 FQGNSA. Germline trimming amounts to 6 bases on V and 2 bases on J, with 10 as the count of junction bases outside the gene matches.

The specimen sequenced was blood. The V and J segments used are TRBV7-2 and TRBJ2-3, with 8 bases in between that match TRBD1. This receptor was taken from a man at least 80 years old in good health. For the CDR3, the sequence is CASSQQETGATDTQYF. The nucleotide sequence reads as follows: TGTGCCAGCAGTCAGCAAGAGACAGGGGCCACAGATACGCAGTATTTT.